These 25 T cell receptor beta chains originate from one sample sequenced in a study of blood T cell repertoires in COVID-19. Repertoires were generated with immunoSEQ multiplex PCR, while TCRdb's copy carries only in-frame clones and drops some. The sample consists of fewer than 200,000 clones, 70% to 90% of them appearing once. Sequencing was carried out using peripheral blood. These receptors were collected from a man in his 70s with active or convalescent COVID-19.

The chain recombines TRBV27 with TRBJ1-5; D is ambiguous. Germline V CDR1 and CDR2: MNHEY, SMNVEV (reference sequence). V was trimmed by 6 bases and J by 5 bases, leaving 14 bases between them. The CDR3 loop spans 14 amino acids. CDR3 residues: CASRTALRDQPQHF. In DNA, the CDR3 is TGTGCCAGCAGAACCGCCTTGCGGGATCAGCCCCAGCATTTT.

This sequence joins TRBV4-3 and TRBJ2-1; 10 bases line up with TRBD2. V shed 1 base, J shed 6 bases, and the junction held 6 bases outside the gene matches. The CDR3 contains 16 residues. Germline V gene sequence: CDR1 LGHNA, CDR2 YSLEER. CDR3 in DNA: TGCGCCAGCAGCCAAGGACTAGCGGGCACATCCAATGAGCAGTTCTTC. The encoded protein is CASSQGLAGTSNEQFF.

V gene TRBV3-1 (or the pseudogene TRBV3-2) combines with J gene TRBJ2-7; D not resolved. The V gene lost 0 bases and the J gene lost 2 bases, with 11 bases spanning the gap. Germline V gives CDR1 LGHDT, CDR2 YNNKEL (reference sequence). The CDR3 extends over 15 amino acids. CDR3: CASSQEGAVAYEQYF. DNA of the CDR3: TGTGCCAGCAGCCAAGAGGGCGCAGTAGCCTACGAGCAGTACTTC.

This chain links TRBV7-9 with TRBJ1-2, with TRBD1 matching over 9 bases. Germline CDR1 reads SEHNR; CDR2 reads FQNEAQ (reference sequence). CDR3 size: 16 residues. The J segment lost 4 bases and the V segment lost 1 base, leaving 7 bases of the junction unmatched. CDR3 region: CASSLEGQGRPYGYTF. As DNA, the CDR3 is TGTGCCAGCAGCTTAGAGGGACAGGGTCGTCCCTATGGCTACACCTTC.

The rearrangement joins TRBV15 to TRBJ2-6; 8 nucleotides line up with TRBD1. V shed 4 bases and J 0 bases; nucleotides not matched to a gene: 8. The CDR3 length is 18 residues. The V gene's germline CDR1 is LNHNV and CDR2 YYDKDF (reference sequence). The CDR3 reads CATSTPGQAFSGANVLTF. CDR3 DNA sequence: TGTGCCACCAGCACGCCGGGACAGGCCTTCTCTGGGGCCAACGTCCTGACTTTC.

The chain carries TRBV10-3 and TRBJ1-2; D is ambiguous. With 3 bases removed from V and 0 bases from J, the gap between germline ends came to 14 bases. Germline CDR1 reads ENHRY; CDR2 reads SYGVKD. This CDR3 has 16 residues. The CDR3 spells CAISDDVDGTNYGYTF. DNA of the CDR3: TGTGCCATCAGTGACGATGTGGACGGGACTAACTATGGCTACACCTTC.

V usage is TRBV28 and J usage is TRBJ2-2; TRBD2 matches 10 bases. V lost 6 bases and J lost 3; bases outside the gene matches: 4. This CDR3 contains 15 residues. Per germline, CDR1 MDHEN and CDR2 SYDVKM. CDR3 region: CASRLAGGHTGELFF. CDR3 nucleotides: TGTGCCAGCAGATTAGCGGGAGGTCACACCGGGGAGCTGTTTTTT.

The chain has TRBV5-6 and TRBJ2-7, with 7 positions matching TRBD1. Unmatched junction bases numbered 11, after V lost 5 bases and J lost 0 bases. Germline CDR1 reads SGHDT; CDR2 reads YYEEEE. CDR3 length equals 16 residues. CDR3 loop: CASRFPGQLSSYEQYF. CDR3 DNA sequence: TGTGCCAGCAGATTCCCGGGACAGTTAAGCTCCTACGAGCAGTACTTC.

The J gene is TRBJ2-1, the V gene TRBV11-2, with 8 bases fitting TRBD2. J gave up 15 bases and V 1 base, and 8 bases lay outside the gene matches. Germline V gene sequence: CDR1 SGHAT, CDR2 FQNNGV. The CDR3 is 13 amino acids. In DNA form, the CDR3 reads TGTGCCAGCAGCTTAGCTTACGCGGGACTAGGGTTCTTC. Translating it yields CASSLAYAGLGFF.

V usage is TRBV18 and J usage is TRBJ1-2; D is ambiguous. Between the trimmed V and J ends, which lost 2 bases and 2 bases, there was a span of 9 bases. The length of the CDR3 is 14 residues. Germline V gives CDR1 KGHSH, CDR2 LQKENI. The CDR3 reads CASSPGPSNYGYTF. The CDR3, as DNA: TGTGCCAGCTCACCAGGGCCCTCGAACTATGGCTACACCTTC.

CDR3 amino acids: CASSLANGYGYTF. In DNA form, the CDR3 reads TGTGCCAGCAGCTTGGCCAACGGCTATGGCTACACCTTC. The chain links TRBV5-8 to TRBJ1-2; no clear D gene. Trimming removed 0 bases at V and 4 bases at J, with 7 bases between. Germline CDR1 reads SGHTS; CDR2 reads YDEGEE. The CDR3 contains 13 residues.

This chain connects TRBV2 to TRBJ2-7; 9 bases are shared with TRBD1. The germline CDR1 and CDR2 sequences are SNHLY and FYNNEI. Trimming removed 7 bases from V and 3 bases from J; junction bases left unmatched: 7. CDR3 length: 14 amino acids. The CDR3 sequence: CASTRTGANYEQYF. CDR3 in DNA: TGTGCCAGCACCCGGACAGGGGCGAACTACGAGCAGTACTTC. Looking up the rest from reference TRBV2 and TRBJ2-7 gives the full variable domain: EPEVTQTPSHQVTQMGQEVILRCVPISNHLYFYWYRQILGQKVEFLVSFYNNEISEKSEIFDDQFSVERPDGSNFTLKIRSTKLEDSAMYFCASTRTGANYEQYFGPGTRLTVT.

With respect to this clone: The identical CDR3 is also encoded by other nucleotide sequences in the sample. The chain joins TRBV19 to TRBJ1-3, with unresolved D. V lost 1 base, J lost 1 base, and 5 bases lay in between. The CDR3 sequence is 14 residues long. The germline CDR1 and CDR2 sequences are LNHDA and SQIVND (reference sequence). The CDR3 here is CASSIVGSGNTIYF. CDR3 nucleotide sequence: TGTGCCAGTAGTATAGTCGGGTCTGGAAACACCATATATTTT.

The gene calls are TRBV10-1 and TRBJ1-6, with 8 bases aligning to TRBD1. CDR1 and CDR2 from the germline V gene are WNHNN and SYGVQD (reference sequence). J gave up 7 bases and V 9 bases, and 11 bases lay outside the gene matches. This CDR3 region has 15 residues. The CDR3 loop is CASFSPGQENSPLHF. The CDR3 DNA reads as TGCGCCAGTTTCTCTCCGGGACAGGAAAATTCACCCCTCCACTTT.

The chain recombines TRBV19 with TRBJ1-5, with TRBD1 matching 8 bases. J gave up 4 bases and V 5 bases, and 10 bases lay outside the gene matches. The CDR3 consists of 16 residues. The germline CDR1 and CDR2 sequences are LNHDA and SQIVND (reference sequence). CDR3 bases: TGTGCCAGTAGTTCGTTCCACGGACAGGGAAATCAGCCCCAGCATTTT. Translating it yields CASSSFHGQGNQPQHF.

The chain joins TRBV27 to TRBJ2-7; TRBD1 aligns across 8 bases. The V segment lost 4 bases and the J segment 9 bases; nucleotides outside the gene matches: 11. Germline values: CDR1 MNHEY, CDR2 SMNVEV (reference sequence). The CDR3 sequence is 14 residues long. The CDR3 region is CASSSTRQGTLQYF. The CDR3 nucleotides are TGTGCCAGCAGTTCAACCCGACAGGGGACTTTGCAGTACTTC.

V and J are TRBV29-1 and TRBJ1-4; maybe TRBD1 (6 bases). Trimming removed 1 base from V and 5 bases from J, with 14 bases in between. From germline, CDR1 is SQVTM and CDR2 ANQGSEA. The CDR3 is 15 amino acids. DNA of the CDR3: TGCAGCGTTGAAGTTCAGGGGTCTCCAAATGAAAAACTGTTTTTT. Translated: CSVEVQGSPNEKLFF.

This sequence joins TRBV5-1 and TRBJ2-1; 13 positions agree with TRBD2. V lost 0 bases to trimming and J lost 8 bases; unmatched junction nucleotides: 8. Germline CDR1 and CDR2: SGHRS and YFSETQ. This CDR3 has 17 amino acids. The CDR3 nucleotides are TGCGCCAGCAGCTTGGGCCTGGGACTAGCGGGAAGGGATGAGCAGTTCTTC. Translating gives CASSLGLGLAGRDEQFF.

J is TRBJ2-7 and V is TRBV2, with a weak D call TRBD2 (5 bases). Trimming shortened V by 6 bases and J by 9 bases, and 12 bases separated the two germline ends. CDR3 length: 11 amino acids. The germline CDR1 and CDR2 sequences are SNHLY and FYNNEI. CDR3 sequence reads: CASRRERTQYF. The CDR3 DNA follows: TGTGCCAGCAGGAGGGAAAGGACGCAGTACTTC. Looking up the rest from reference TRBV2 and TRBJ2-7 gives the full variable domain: EPEVTQTPSHQVTQMGQEVILRCVPISNHLYFYWYRQILGQKVEFLVSFYNNEISEKSEIFDDQFSVERPDGSNFTLKIRSTKLEDSAMYFCASRRERTQYFGPGTRLTVT.

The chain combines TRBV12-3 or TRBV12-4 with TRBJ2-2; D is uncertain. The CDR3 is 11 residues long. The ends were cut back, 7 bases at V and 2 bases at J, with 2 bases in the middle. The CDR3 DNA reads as TGTGCCAGCACTAACACCGGGGAGCTGTTTTTT. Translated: CASTNTGELFF.

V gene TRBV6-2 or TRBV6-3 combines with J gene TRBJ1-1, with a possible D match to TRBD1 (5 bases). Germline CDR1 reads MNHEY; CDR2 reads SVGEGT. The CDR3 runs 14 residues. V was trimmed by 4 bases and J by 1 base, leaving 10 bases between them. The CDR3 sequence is CASSWTNTNTEAFF. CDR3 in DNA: TGTGCCAGCAGTTGGACAAATACGAACACTGAAGCTTTCTTT.

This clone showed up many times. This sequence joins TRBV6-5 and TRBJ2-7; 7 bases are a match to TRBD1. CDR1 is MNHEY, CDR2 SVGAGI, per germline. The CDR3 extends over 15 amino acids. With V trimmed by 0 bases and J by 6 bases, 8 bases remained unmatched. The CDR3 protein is CASSYSSQGVGEQYF. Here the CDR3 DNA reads TGTGCCAGCAGTTACTCGAGCCAGGGGGTCGGCGAGCAGTACTTC.

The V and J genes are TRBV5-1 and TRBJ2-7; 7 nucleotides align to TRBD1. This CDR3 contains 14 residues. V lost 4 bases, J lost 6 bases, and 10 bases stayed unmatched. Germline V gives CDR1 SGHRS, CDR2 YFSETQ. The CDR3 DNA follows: TGCGCCAGCAGCCGGACGACAGGGTCCCTCGAGCAGTACTTC. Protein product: CASSRTTGSLEQYF.

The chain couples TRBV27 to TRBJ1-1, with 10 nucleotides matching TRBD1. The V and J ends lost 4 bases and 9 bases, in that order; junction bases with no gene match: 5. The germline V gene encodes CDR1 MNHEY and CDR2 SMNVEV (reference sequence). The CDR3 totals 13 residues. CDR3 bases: TGTGCCAGCAGTTCTCGGACAGGGGGAAAAGCTTTCTTT. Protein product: CASSSRTGGKAFF.

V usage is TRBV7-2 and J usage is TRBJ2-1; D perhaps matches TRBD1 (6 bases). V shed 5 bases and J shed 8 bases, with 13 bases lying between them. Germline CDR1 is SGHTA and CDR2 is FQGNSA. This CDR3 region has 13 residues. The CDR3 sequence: CASSVVGADEQFF. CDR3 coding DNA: TGTGCCAGCAGCGTAGTGGGGGCGGATGAGCAGTTCTTC.